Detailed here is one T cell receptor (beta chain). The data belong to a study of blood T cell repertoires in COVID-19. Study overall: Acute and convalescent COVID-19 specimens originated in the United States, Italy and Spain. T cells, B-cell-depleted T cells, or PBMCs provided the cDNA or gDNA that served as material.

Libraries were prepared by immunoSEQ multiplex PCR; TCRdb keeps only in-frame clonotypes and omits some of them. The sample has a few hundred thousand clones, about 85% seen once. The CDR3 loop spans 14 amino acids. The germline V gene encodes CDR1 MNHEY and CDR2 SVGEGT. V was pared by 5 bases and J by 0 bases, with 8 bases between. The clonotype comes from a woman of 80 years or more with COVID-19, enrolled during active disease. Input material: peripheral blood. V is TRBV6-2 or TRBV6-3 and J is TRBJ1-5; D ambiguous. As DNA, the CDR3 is TGTGCCAGCAGTAACGCAGTTAGCAATCAGCCCCAGCATTTT. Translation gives CASSNAVSNQPQHF.